The source of this T cell receptor (beta chain) is a study of cytomegalovirus exposure and HLA in healthy donors. Study-level background: An earlier analysis found 120 million or so unique TCR beta sequences from around 180 million T cells. Study outcomes and limitations: Rates of TCR association differed by HLA locus in a later analysis, with DRB1 highest and HLA-C lowest.

The CDR3 totals 18 residues. Germline lookup yields CDR1 GTSNPN and CDR2 SVGIG (reference sequence). V shed 1 base and J 2 bases; nucleotides not matched to a gene: 12. The primer mix had 60 Vbeta and 13 Jbeta primers. Original analysis: A follow-up analysis tallied 65 million to 80 million unique TCR beta chains, roughly 11 million shared. Profiled with immunoSEQ multiplex PCR; TCRdb holds only in-frame clones, not every one. V and J calls and clone size are those listed in that table; D and trimming were worked out from the DNA. This sample has 100,000 or so clones, with around 76% found just once. Participants comprised healthy donors of bone marrow. Worth noting for this clone: The antigen remains unidentified.

This receptor was obtained from a man in his thirties or forties in good health and CMV-seropositive. V and J are TRBV30 and TRBJ2-5; 11 nucleotides match TRBD1. Material: PBMCs. The CDR3 reads CAWSDWALGTGGQETQYF. As DNA, the CDR3 is TGTGCCTGGAGTGATTGGGCTTTGGGGACAGGGGGTCAAGAGACCCAGTACTTC.